The 26 T cell receptor beta chains below come from one sample, sequenced in a study of OX40 agonist ivuxolimab in advanced cancers. The library came from the immunoSEQ multiplex PCR assay. TCRdb carries this immuneACCESS record with in-frame sequences only. Its versions omit some clonotypes, under half of them owing to an unresolved V gene in the studies checked, with the rest unexplained. The sample profile shows about 79,000 clones; 90% to 95% of them were found once. The ten largest make up 8.5% to 10% of the sample. Sequencing was performed on CD4+ or CD8+ T cells sorted from blood, taken in a trial of the OX40 agonist ivuxolimab. The receptors here all came from an adult with an advanced solid tumor such as melanoma, head and neck, liver or kidney cancer.

The genes are TRBV2 and TRBJ2-7, with 11 bases aligning to TRBD2. The CDR3 spans 15 residues. V shed 8 bases, J shed 2 bases, and the junction held 8 bases outside the gene matches. Germline CDR1 is SNHLY and CDR2 is FYNNEI. The CDR3 DNA follows: TGTGCCAGCGCCAAACCTAGCGGGAGGACCTACGAGCAGTACTTC. This translates into CASAKPSGRTYEQYF.

The V and J genes are TRBV15 and TRBJ2-7; TRBD1 or TRBD2 may be the D gene (5 bases each). The germline gives CDR1 LNHNV, CDR2 YYDKDF (reference sequence). This CDR3 is 14 amino acids long. Deletions cut 5 bases from V and 2 bases from J, with 13 bases between. The CDR3 DNA reads TGTGCCACCAGCTCCCACGGGGACGCCTACGAGCAGTACTTC. This sequence encodes CATSSHGDAYEQYF.

V and J are TRBV7-2 and TRBJ2-1, with TRBD2 matching 12 bases. V shed 4 bases, J shed 8 bases, and the junction held 6 bases outside the gene matches. There are 15 residues in the CDR3. Germline assignment: CDR1 SGHTA and CDR2 FQGNSA. CDR3 sequence reads: CASSSWTSGEDEQFF. In DNA form, the CDR3 reads TGTGCCAGCAGCTCCTGGACTAGCGGGGAGGATGAGCAGTTCTTC.

The chain combines TRBV6-1 with TRBJ2-7, with 9 positions matching TRBD1. The CDR3 has 13 amino acids. V lost 6 bases, J lost 2 bases, and 2 bases stayed unmatched. Looked up from germline, CDR1 is MNHNS and CDR2 is SASEGT. CDR3 sequence: CASRGTGPYEQYF. For the CDR3, the DNA is TGTGCCAGCAGGGGGACAGGGCCCTACGAGCAGTACTTC.

The chain employs TRBV15 and TRBJ2-7; TRBD2 might be the D (7 bases). Germline CDR1 and CDR2: LNHNV and YYDKDF (reference sequence). Trimming took 6 bases from V and 2 from J, leaving 14 bases between them. The CDR3 spans 14 residues. Written as DNA, the CDR3 is TGTGCCACCAGAAGCGGGACATCGACCTACGAGCAGTACTTC. It translates to CATRSGTSTYEQYF. Variable domain in full (rest from reference TRBV15 and TRBJ2-7): DAMVIQNPRYQVTQFGKPVTLSCSQTLNHNVMYWYQQKSSQAPKLLFHYYDKDFNNEADTPDNFQSRRPNTSFCFLDIRSPGLGDTAMYLCATRSGTSTYEQYFGPGTRLTVT.

The rearrangement links TRBV7-9 to TRBJ2-2; D is perhaps TRBD2 (5 bases). Germline V CDR1 and CDR2: SEHNR, FQNEAQ (reference sequence). The germline V and J ends were trimmed by 1 base and 6 bases, with 21 bases remaining between them. The CDR3 consists of 18 residues. The CDR3 region is CASSLGHPGLPAAGELFF. In DNA form, the CDR3 reads TGTGCCAGCAGCTTAGGACACCCAGGACTCCCCGCCGCCGGGGAGCTGTTTTTT.

The V call is TRBV9, the J call TRBJ2-1; 9 nucleotides line up with TRBD2. The CDR3 extends over 14 amino acids. CDR1 and CDR2 from the germline V gene are SGDLS and YYNGEE. The V segment lost 2 bases and the J segment 7 bases; nucleotides outside the gene matches: 4. This chain's CDR3 is CASSVTSGPNEQFF. The CDR3 DNA reads as TGTGCCAGCAGCGTGACTAGCGGTCCAAATGAGCAGTTCTTC.

The CDR3 DNA is TGTGCCACCGGAACGTGGGACAGTTTAATGGCAACTAATGAAAAACTGTTTTTT. It yields the protein CATGTWDSLMATNEKLFF. The chain is built from TRBV15 and TRBJ1-4, with 7 nucleotides matching TRBD1. Losses at the gene ends were 8 bases for V and 0 bases for J; bases not matched to a gene: 15. Per the germline V gene, CDR1 is LNHNV and CDR2 is YYDKDF (reference sequence). This CDR3 comprises 18 residues. Full variable domain (remainder filled in from reference TRBV15 and TRBJ1-4): DAMVIQNPRYQVTQFGKPVTLSCSQTLNHNVMYWYQQKSSQAPKLLFHYYDKDFNNEADTPDNFQSRRPNTSFCFLDIRSPGLGDTAMYLCATGTWDSLMATNEKLFFGSGTQLSVL.

As DNA, the CDR3 is TGCGCCAGCAGCTTGGAAGGGTACCAAGAGACCCAGTACTTC. This gives the protein CASSLEGYQETQYF. The chain carries TRBV5-1 and TRBJ2-5; D is unresolved. Germline CDR1 is SGHRS and CDR2 is YFSETQ. The CDR3 runs to 14 residues. The ends were cut back, 0 bases at V and 0 bases at J, with 6 bases in the middle.

In the case of this clone: An end of the junction differs from the germline gene, which may be a read error. V and J are TRBV5-6 and TRBJ1-1; D might be TRBD1 (5 bases). This CDR3 is 14 amino acids long. The V gene's germline CDR1 is SGHDT and CDR2 YYEEEE. CDR3 DNA: TGTGCCAGCAGCTTCGGGGCAGGGAACAGTGAAGCTTTCTTT. It is translated as CASSFGAGNSEAFF.

The count of this clone is one. The chain couples TRBV12-5 to TRBJ1-1; no reliable D call. Trimming removed 6 bases at V and 8 bases at J, with 10 bases between. CDR1 and CDR2 from the germline V gene are LGHNT and FRNRAP. This CDR3 is built from 11 residues. This chain's CDR3 is CASGYGKEAFF. CDR3 DNA sequence: TGTGCTAGTGGCTACGGGAAGGAAGCTTTCTTT.

The chain employs TRBV2 and TRBJ1-1; D is ambiguous. The CDR3 covers 13 residues. The V end was cut by 7 bases, the J end by 0 bases, with 9 bases between. Per germline, CDR1 SNHLY and CDR2 FYNNEI. The CDR3 DNA follows: TGTGCCAGCAACCTGGATATGAACACTGAAGCTTTCTTT. Residues: CASNLDMNTEAFF.

CDR3 nucleotide sequence: TGTGCCAGTGATATTGGGACAGGGGCGGGTAATGAGCAGTTCTTC. This encodes CASDIGTGAGNEQFF. V gene TRBV19 combines with J gene TRBJ2-1, with 10 bases matching TRBD1. CDR1 and CDR2 from the germline V gene are LNHDA and SQIVND (reference sequence). J lost 7 bases, V lost 8 bases, and 11 bases had no gene match. This CDR3 region has 15 residues.

DNA of the CDR3: TGCGCCAGAGGGGAGAGGGGGTATACCGGGGAGCTGTTTTTT. Protein: CARGERGYTGELFF. The chain joins TRBV10-1 to TRBJ2-2, with D tentatively TRBD1 (6 bases). This CDR3 contains 14 residues. V gave up 9 bases and J gave up 5 bases, with 16 bases separating them. The germline gives CDR1 WNHNN, CDR2 SYGVQD (reference sequence).

The V gene is TRBV19, the J gene TRBJ1-5; a possible D gene is TRBD1 (5 bases). The germline V and J ends were trimmed by 4 bases and 7 bases, with 11 bases remaining between them. Germline V lookup: CDR1 LNHDA, CDR2 SQIVND (reference sequence). The CDR3 has 13 amino acids. The CDR3 DNA sequence: TGTGCCAGTAGTAACCTGGGGGAGCAGCCCCAGCATTTT. Its protein product is CASSNLGEQPQHF.

The chain uses TRBV7-2 and TRBJ2-3; TRBD2 might be the D (6 bases). Germline V gene data show CDR1 as SGHTA and CDR2 as FQGNSA. This CDR3 contains 15 residues. Deletions cut 4 bases from V and 3 bases from J, with 14 bases between. CDR3 region: CASSYFGGGTDTQYF. The CDR3 nucleotides are TGTGCCAGCAGCTATTTCGGGGGAGGAACAGATACGCAGTATTTT.

The V and J genes are TRBV28 and TRBJ2-1; D assignment may be TRBD1 or TRBD2 (5 bases each). The CDR3 covers 15 residues. Germline CDR1 MDHEN, CDR2 SYDVKM. V shed 3 bases and J shed 8 bases, with 17 bases lying between them. The CDR3 coding sequence is TGTGCCAGCAGTTTGAGGCTAGCCCGGGACGATGAGCAGTTCTTC. Translation gives CASSLRLARDDEQFF.

The rearrangement links TRBV27 to TRBJ2-2; D possibly matches TRBD1 or TRBD2 (5 bases each). Trimming took 8 bases from V and 7 from J, leaving 17 bases between them. Germline V gene data show CDR1 as MNHEY and CDR2 as SMNVEV (reference sequence). The CDR3 length is 14 residues. CDR3 bases: TGTGCCAGCGGGGTAGCGCAGGGAAACGGGGAGCTGTTTTTT. It translates to CASGVAQGNGELFF.

The gene calls are TRBV7-9 and TRBJ2-7; no clear D. Germline lookup yields CDR1 SEHNR and CDR2 FQNEAQ (reference sequence). The CDR3 is made up of 18 amino acids. Deletions cut 3 bases from V and 0 bases from J, with 21 bases between. The DNA for the CDR3 is TGTGCCAGCAGCTTTGCCCCGGCCAGTCAAAACCCCTCCTACGAGCAGTACTTC. Protein: CASSFAPASQNPSYEQYF.

The V gene is TRBV7-3, the J gene TRBJ2-3, with 8 bases aligning to TRBD2. There are 16 residues in the CDR3. In germline, CDR1 is SGHTA, CDR2 FQGTGA. J lost 2 bases, V lost 2 bases, and 6 bases had no gene match. DNA of the CDR3: TGTGCCAGCAGCTTAGGGTGGACTAGCTTCACAGATACGCAGTATTTT. It is translated as CASSLGWTSFTDTQYF.

This clone was observed once. This same CDR3 is encoded by further DNA sequences in the sample. The rearrangement joins TRBV27 to TRBJ2-7; D may be TRBD2 (6 bases). The CDR3 totals 13 residues. V lost 5 bases and J lost 1, with 9 bases in between. Germline V gene lookup returns CDR1 MNHEY and CDR2 SMNVEV (reference sequence). The CDR3 sequence: CASSLGTSYEQYF. DNA of the CDR3: TGTGCCAGCAGTCTAGGGACTTCCTACGAGCAGTACTTC.

The V and J genes are TRBV7-3 and TRBJ1-1; 8 bases map to TRBD1. Per the germline V gene, CDR1 is SGHTA and CDR2 is FQGTGA. The CDR3 has 17 residues. V lost 3 bases and J lost 0; bases outside the gene matches: 9. The CDR3 bases are TGTGCCAGCAGCTTTACAGCCTCGGACAGGGTGAACACTGAAGCTTTCTTT. Protein product: CASSFTASDRVNTEAFF.

Here the CDR3 DNA reads TGTGCCAGTAGTACCGGGACAGGGGGCTCGGAGCAGTACTTC. This sequence encodes CASSTGTGGSEQYF. The rearrangement joins TRBV19 to TRBJ2-7; 12 bases are shared with TRBD1. The CDR3 length is 14 residues. Trimming cost V 4 bases and J 7 bases; bases outside gene matches: 5. CDR1 is LNHDA and CDR2 is SQIVND in the germline V gene (reference sequence).

The chain combines TRBV7-9 with TRBJ2-3, with 8 bases aligning to TRBD2. The length of the CDR3 is 17 residues. Trimming cost V 4 bases and J 1 base; bases outside gene matches: 10. Looked up from germline, CDR1 is SEHNR and CDR2 is FQNEAQ (reference sequence). Here the CDR3 DNA reads TGTGCCAGCAGCTCCCTCACTAGCGGAGGGGGCACAGATACGCAGTATTTT. It translates to CASSSLTSGGGTDTQYF.

The genes are TRBV7-9 and TRBJ2-6, with D uncertain. The germline V and J ends were trimmed by 3 bases and 1 base, with 7 bases remaining between them. Germline values: CDR1 SEHNR, CDR2 FQNEAQ (reference sequence). The CDR3 contains 15 residues. CDR3 protein: CASSLSESGANVLTF. CDR3 nucleotides: TGTGCCAGCAGCTTGTCCGAATCTGGGGCCAACGTCCTGACTTTC.

This chain uses TRBV7-9 with TRBJ2-2; 12 bases match TRBD1. The CDR3 runs to 16 residues. V was pared by 5 bases and J by 6 bases, with 7 bases of the junction left unmatched. CDR1 is SEHNR, CDR2 FQNEAQ, per germline (reference sequence). This chain's CDR3 is CASSERDRGPAGELFF. The CDR3 region has the DNA TGTGCCAGCAGCGAAAGGGACAGGGGGCCGGCCGGGGAGCTGTTTTTT.